Sequencing of this TCR beta chain was carried out in a study of T-cell memory formation after mild COVID-19. This CDR3 is built from 12 residues. CDR1 and CDR2 (germline): MGHRA, YSYEKL. The V gene lost 2 bases and the J gene lost 9 bases, with 8 bases spanning the gap. This clonotype came up a few times. TCRdb redid the calling of the 5' RACE reads with MiXCR, one entry per CDR3 protein. The sample lists about 270,000 distinct CDR3 sequences; around 15% were seen once. The rearrangement uses TRBV4-1 and TRBJ2-1; possibly TRBD1 or TRBD2 for D (5 bases each). This receptor was taken from a young man who had mild COVID-19 (a few samples of this study predate the infection). Cell type and time point are not known. The sample taken for sequencing was PBMCs or a T cell subset sorted from them (not recorded which). CDR3 sequence reads: CASSQFGGEQFF. Written as DNA, the CDR3 is TGCGCCAGCAGCCAATTTGGGGGTGAGCAGTTCTTC.